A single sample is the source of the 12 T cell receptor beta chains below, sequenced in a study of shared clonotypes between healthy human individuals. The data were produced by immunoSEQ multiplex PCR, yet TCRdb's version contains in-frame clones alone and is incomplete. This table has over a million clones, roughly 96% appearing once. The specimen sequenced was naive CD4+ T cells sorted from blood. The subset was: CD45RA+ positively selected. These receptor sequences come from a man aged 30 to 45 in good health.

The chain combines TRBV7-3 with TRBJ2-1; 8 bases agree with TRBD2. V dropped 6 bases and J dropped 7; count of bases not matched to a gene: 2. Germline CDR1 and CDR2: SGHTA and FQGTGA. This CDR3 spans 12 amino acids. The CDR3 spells CASSSGENEQFF. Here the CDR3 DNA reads TGTGCCAGCAGTAGCGGGGAGAATGAGCAGTTCTTC. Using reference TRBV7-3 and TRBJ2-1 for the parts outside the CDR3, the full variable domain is GAGVSQTPSNKVTEKGKYVELRCDPISGHTALYWYRQSLGQGPEFLIYFQGTGAADDSGLPNDRFFAVRPEGSVSTLKIQRTERGDSAVYLCASSSGENEQFFGPGTRLTVL.

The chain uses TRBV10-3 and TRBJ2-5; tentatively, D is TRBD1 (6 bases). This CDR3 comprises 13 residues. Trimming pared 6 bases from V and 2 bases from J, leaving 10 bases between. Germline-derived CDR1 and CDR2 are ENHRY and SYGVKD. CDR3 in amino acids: CAIRVGAQETQYF. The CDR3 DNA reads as TGTGCCATCAGGGTGGGGGCTCAAGAGACCCAGTACTTC.

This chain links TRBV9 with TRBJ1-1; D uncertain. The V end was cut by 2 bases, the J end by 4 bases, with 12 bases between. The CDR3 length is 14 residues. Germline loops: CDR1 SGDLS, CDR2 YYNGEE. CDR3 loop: CASSVTPQPTEAFF. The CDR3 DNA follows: TGTGCCAGCAGCGTGACCCCACAGCCCACTGAAGCTTTCTTT.

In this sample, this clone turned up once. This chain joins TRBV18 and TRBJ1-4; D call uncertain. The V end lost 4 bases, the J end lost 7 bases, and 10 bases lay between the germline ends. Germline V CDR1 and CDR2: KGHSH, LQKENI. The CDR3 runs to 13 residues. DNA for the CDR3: TGTGCCAGCTCACGCTCGACTGGTGAAAAACTGTTTTTT. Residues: CASSRSTGEKLFF.

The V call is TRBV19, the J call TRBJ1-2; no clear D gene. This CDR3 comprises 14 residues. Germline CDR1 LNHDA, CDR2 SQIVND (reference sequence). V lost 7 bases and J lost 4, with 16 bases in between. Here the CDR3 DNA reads TGTGCCAGTACCTCGCACGCCGATGTCTATGGCTACACCTTC. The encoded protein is CASTSHADVYGYTF.

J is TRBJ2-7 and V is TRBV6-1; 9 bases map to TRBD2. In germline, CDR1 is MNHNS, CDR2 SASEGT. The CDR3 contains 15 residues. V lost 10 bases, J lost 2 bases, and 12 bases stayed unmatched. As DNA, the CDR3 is TGTGCCACCATTAATAGCGGGAGCCCCACCTACGAGCAGTACTTC. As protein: CATINSGSPTYEQYF.

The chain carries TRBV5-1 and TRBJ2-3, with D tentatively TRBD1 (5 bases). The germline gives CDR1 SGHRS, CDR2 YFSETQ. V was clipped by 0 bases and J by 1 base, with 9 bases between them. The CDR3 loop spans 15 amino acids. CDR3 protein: CASSLAIGGTDTQYF. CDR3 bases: TGCGCCAGCAGCTTGGCCATAGGGGGCACAGATACGCAGTATTTT.

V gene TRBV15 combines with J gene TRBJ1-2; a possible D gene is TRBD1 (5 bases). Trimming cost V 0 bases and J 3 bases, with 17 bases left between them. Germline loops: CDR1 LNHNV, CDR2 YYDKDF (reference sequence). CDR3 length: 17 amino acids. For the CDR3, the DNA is TGTGCCACCAGCAGAGATTTGGGGGGGACCAACGACTATGGCTACACCTTC. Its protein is CATSRDLGGTNDYGYTF. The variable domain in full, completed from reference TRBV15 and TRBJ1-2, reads DAMVIQNPRYQVTQFGKPVTLSCSQTLNHNVMYWYQQKSSQAPKLLFHYYDKDFNNEADTPDNFQSRRPNTSFCFLDIRSPGLGDTAMYLCATSRDLGGTNDYGYTFGSGTRLTVV.

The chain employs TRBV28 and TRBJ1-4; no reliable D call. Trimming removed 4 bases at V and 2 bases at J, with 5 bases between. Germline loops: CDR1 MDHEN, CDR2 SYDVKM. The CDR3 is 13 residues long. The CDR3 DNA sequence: TGTGCCAGCAGTTCCCATACTAATGAAAAACTGTTTTTT. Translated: CASSSHTNEKLFF.

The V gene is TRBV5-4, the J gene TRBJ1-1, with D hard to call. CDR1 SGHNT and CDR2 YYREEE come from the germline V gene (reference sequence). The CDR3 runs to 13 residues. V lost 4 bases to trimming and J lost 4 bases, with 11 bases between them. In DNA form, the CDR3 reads TGTGCCAGCAGCGTCAAGTGGAGCACTGAAGCTTTCTTT. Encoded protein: CASSVKWSTEAFF. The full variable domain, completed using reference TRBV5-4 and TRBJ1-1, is ETGVTQSPTHLIKTRGQQVTLRCSSQSGHNTVSWYQQALGQGPQFIFQYYREEENGRGNFPPRFSGLQFPNYSSELNVNALELDDSALYLCASSVKWSTEAFFGQGTRLTVV.

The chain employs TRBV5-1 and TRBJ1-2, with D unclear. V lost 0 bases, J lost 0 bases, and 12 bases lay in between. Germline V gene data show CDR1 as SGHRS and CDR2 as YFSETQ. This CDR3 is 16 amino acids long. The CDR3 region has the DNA TGCGCCAGCAGCTTGGTTGTCAGTCCAACTAACTATGGCTACACCTTC. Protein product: CASSLVVSPTNYGYTF.

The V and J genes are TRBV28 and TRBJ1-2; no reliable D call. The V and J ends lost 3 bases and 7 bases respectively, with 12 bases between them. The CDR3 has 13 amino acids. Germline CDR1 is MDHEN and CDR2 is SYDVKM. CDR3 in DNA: TGTGCCAGCAGTTTTCCCGGGGTACGTGGCTACACCTTC. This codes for CASSFPGVRGYTF.